This T cell receptor (beta chain) was recorded in a study of identical twins. From germline, CDR1 is MNHNS and CDR2 SASEGT. Trimming removed 6 bases from V and 6 bases from J, with 15 bases in between. The CDR3 has 15 residues. Study-wide points: While abundant cord blood beta clonotypes carried fewer insertions, memory repertoires showed no such pattern.

In the case of this clonotype: Its antigen is not known.

With template switching, a universal primer site was added, and the cDNA carried unique molecular identifiers. TCRdb called the 5' RACE reads again in MiXCR, with one record for every CDR3 protein. The table shows approximately 260,000 distinct CDR3 sequences, with more than 13% occurring only once. The chain recombines TRBV6-1 with TRBJ1-6; D gene ambiguous. Source material: memory (CD45RO+) T cells sorted from blood. The source is a woman aged 18-29 years in good health. The CDR3 protein is CASSADREGNSPLHF. CDR3 nucleotides: TGTGCCAGCAGCGCAGACCGGGAGGGTAATTCACCCCTCCACTTT.